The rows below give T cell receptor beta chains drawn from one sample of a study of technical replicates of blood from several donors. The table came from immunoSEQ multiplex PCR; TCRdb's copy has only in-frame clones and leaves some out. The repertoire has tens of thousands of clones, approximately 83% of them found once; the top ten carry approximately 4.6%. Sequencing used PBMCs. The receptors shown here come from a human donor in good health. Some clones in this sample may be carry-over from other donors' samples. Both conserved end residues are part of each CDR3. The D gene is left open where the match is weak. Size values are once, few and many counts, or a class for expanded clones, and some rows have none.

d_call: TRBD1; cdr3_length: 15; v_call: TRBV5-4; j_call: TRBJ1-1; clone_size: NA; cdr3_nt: TGTGCCAGCCGGGACAGGGTATCGATGAACACTGAAGCTTTCTTT; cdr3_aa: CASRDRVSMNTEAFF
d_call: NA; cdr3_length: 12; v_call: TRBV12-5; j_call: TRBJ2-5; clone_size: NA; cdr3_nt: TGTGCTAGTGGTTTCTTTTTAGAGACCCAGTACTTC; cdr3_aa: CASGFFLETQYF
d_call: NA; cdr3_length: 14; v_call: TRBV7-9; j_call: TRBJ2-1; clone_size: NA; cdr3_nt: TGTGCCAGCGGAGAAAGACAGACTCACAATGAGCAGTTCTTC; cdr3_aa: CASGERQTHNEQFF
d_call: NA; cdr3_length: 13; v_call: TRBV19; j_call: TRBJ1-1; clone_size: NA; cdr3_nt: TGTGCCAGTAGTATAGTCGACAGCTCTGAAGCTTTCTTT; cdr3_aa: CASSIVDSSEAFF
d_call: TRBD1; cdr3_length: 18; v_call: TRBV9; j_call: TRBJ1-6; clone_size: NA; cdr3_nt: TGTGCCAGCAGCACAAACAGGGGGCTAAGCACCTATAATTCACCCCTCCACTTT; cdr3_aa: CASSTNRGLSTYNSPLHF
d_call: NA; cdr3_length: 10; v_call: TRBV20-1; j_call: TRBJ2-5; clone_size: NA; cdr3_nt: TGCAGTGCTGCCCAGGAGACCCAGTACTTC; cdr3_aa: CSAAQETQYF
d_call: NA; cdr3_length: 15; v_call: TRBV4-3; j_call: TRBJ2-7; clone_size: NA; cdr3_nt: TGCGCCAGCAGCCGGGATAGGGGGGGATTCTACGAGCAGTACTTC; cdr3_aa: CASSRDRGGFYEQYF
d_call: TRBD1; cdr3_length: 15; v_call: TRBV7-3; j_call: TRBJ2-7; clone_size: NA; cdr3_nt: TGTGCCAGCAGCCCCGGGGACAGGGGCAGGGGAGAGCAGTACTTC; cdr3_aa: CASSPGDRGRGEQYF
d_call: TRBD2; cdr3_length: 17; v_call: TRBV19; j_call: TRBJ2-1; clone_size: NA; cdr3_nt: TGTGCCAGTAGTATTGGAATAGCGGGACGCTCCTACAATGAGCAGTTCTTC; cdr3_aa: CASSIGIAGRSYNEQFF
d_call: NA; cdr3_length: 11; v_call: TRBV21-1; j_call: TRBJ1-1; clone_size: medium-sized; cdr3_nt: TGTGCCAGCAGCACTGGAGATGAAGCTTTCTTT; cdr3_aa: CASSTGDEAFF
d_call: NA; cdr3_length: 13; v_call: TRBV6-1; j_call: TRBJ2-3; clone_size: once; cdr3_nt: TGTGCCAGCAGTGGCCAGGGTACAGATACGCAGTATTTT; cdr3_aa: CASSGQGTDTQYF
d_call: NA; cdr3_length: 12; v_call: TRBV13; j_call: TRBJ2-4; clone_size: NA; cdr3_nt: TGTGCCAGCAGCCCAGGGGGGAACATTCAGTACTTC; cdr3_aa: CASSPGGNIQYF
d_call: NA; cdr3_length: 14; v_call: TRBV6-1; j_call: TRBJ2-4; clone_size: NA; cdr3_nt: TGTGCCAGCAAAGAGGGTTGGGCCAAAAACATTCAGTACTTC; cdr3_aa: CASKEGWAKNIQYF
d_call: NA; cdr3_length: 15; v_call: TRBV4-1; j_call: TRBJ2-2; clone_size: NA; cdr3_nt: TGCGCCAGCAGCCCCTTGACAGGGAACACCGGGGAGCTGTTTTTT; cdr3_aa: CASSPLTGNTGELFF